These 7 T cell receptor beta chains share one sample of origin, sequenced in a study of neurological immune-mediated disorders. The time point: longitudinal time-point 1 (baseline). TCRdb ran MiXCR on the 5' RACE reads and lists one entry per CDR3 protein. In the table there are approximately 70,000 distinct CDR3 sequences, 9.5% to 13% of which are singletons. Sequencing input: PBMCs. Source of these receptors: a man between 25 and 39 years old in good health.

This clonotype was recorded at least ten times. The rearrangement joins TRBV7-2 to TRBJ2-1; 9 positions agree with TRBD2. After removal of 1 base from V and 3 bases from J, the junction contained 4 bases not matched to a gene. Germline-derived CDR1 and CDR2 are SGHTA and FQGNSA. The CDR3 spans 16 residues. The CDR3 DNA follows: TGTGCCAGCAGCTTAGATGCAGCGGGAGGCTACAATGAGCAGTTCTTC. It encodes CASSLDAAGGYNEQFF. The whole variable domain, remainder taken from reference TRBV7-2 and TRBJ2-1, is GAGVSQSPSNKVTEKGKDVELRCDPISGHTALYWYRQSLGQGLEFLIYFQGNSAPDKSGLPSDRFSAERTGGSVSTLTIQRTQQEDSAVYLCASSLDAAGGYNEQFFGPGTRLTVL.

Ten or more counts support this clonotype. This sequence joins TRBV20-1 and TRBJ2-7, with a possible D match to TRBD1 (5 bases). Germline V gene sequence: CDR1 DFQATT, CDR2 SNEGSKA (reference sequence). This CDR3 comprises 14 residues. Trimming took 7 bases from V and 1 from J, leaving 17 bases between them. The CDR3 reads CSVLDIQDSYEQYF. As DNA, the CDR3 is TGCAGTGTCTTGGATATACAGGATTCCTACGAGCAGTACTTC.

This clonotype was recorded many times. The V call is TRBV5-1, the J call TRBJ2-3; possible D gene TRBD2, 5 bases. Deletions cut 3 bases from V and 4 bases from J, with 12 bases between. CDR1 and CDR2 from the germline V gene are SGHRS and YFSETQ. This CDR3 has 14 residues. The CDR3 is CASSYGVNADTQYF. CDR3 nucleotides: TGCGCCAGCAGCTACGGGGTCAATGCAGATACGCAGTATTTT.

In this sample, this clonotype turned up many times. The rearrangement joins TRBV28 to TRBJ2-2; D unresolved. The V and J ends lost 6 bases and 3 bases respectively, with 5 bases between them. CDR1 MDHEN and CDR2 SYDVKM come from the germline V gene. The CDR3 runs to 12 residues. CDR3 coding DNA: TGTGCCAGCAGCCGATACACCGGGGAGCTGTTTTTT. Translating gives CASSRYTGELFF. Complete variable domain (other parts from reference TRBV28 and TRBJ2-2): DVKVTQSSRYLVKRTGEKVFLECVQDMDHENMFWYRQDPGLGLRLIYFSYDVKMKEKGDIPEGYSVSREKKERFSLILESASTNQTSMYLCASSRYTGELFFGEGSRLTVL.

This clonotype was seen at least ten times. J is TRBJ1-1 and V is TRBV28, with 7 positions matching TRBD1. CDR3 length: 15 amino acids. In germline, CDR1 is MDHEN, CDR2 SYDVKM. V was pared by 6 bases and J by 4 bases, with 11 bases of the junction left unmatched. DNA for the CDR3: TGTGCCAGCAGCTACTTGAGACAGGGCGCCACTGAAGCTTTCTTT. It translates to CASSYLRQGATEAFF.

This clonotype was recorded many times. The chain employs TRBV6-5 and TRBJ2-5; 8 bases fit TRBD1. With V trimmed by 6 bases and J by 7 bases, 16 bases remained unmatched. The germline V gene has CDR1 MNHEY and CDR2 SVGAGI. CDR3 length equals 16 residues. The CDR3 DNA reads as TGTGCCAGCAGCTCCTCGGCAGGGGGCGTGGGTCGGACCCAGTACTTC. This codes for CASSSSAGGVGRTQYF.

This clonotype was observed many times. The V gene is TRBV5-6, the J gene TRBJ2-1; no reliable D call. Germline assignment: CDR1 SGHDT and CDR2 YYEEEE. This CDR3 contains 15 residues. V was trimmed by 0 bases and J by 0 bases, leaving 7 bases between them. In DNA, the CDR3 is TGTGCCAGCAGCTTGGTTTCGAGCTCCTACAATGAGCAGTTCTTC. Translating it yields CASSLVSSSYNEQFF.